This TCR beta chain was captured by sequencing in a study of blood T cell repertoires in COVID-19. At the level of the study: COVID-19 samples collected from the United States, Italy and Spain covered acute and convalescent phases. From T cells, B-cell-depleted T cells, or PBMCs came the material, which was cDNA or gDNA.

In the source study's methods: Amplification with reference gene primers provided the estimates of nucleated cell counts. TCRdb's copy holds only in-frame clones and misses some; the assay was immunoSEQ multiplex PCR. That table furnishes V, J and clone size, whereas the DNA furnished D and trimming. Here the sample spans over 120,000 clones, about 90% being singletons. The germline V and J ends were trimmed by 1 base and 0 bases, with 6 bases remaining between them. Per the germline V gene, CDR1 is SGHNT and CDR2 is YENEEA. The CDR3 length is 14 residues. The source of this sequence is a man between 50 and 59 years old who had recovered from COVID-19. The sequencing input was peripheral blood. The V gene is TRBV11-3, the J gene TRBJ1-1; D gene unclear. The CDR3 bases are TGTGCCAGCAGCTTAGGGCCAGTGAACACTGAAGCTTTCTTT. Protein: CASSLGPVNTEAFF. The variable domain in full, with the rest retrieved from reference TRBV11-3 and TRBJ1-1, is EAGVVQSPRYKIIEKKQPVAFWCNPISGHNTLYWYLQNLGQGPELLIRYENEEAVDDSQLPKDRFSAERLKGVDSTLKIQPAELGDSAVYLCASSLGPVNTEAFFGQGTRLTVV.